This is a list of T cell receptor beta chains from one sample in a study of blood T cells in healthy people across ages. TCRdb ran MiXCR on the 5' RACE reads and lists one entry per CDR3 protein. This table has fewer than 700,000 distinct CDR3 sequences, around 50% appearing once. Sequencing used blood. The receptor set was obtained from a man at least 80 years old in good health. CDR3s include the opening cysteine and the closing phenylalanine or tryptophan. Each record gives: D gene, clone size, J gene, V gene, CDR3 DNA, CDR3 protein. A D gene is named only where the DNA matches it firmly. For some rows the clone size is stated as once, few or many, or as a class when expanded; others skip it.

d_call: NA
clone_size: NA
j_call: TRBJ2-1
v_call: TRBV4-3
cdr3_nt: TGCGCCAGCAGCCAAGATTTCGGGGGCGTATTAGGCAATGAGCAGTTCTTC
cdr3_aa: CASSQDFGGVLGNEQFF

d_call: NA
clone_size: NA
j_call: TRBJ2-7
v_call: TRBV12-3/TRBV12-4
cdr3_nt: TGTGCCAGCAGTTTCCACGGGTCCTACGAGCAGTACTTC
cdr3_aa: CASSFHGSYEQYF

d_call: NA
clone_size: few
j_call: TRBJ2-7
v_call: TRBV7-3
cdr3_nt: TGTGCCAGCAGCTGGCCTACCGGACTTGAAAACTACGAGCAGTACTTC
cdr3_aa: CASSWPTGLENYEQYF

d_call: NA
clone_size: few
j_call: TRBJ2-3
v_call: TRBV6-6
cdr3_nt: TGTGCCAGCAGAACCCAAGGGGAGCAGTATTTT
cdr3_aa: CASRTQGEQYF

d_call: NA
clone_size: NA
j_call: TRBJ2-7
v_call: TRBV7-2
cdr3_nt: TGTGCCAGCAGCTTAGAACAGGGAACGAGCTACGAGCAGTACTTC
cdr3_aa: CASSLEQGTSYEQYF

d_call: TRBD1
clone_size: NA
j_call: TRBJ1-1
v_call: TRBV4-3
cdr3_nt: TGCGCCAGCAGCCAAGATCAGGGGGGAAAAGGGGAGACTGAAGCTTTCTTT
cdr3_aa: CASSQDQGGKGETEAFF

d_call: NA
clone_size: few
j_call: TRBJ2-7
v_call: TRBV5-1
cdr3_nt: TGCGCCAGCAGCTACGATGGACAGAACTACAATGAGCAGTACTTC
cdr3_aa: CASSYDGQNYNEQYF

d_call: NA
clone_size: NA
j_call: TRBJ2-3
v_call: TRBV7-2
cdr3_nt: TGTGCCAGCAGCTTTGCGGGTTGGTCAGATACGCAGTATTTT
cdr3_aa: CASSFAGWSDTQYF

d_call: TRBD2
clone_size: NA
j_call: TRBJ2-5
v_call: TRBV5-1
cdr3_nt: TGCGCCAGCAGCCGCCGACGACTGACTAGCGGGATTGGTGAGACCCAGTACTTC
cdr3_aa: CASSRRRLTSGIGETQYF

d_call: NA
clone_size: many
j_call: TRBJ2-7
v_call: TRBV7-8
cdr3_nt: TGTGCCAGCAGCCCGAGGGACACTAGTTATGGCGAGCAGTACTTC
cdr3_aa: CASSPRDTSYGEQYF

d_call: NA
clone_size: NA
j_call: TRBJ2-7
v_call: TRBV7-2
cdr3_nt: TGTGCCAGCAGCTCCCGAAGGGATTCCTACGAGCAGTACTTC
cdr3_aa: CASSSRRDSYEQYF

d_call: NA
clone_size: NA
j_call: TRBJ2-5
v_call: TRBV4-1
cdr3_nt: TGCGCCAGCAGCCAAGCCCCTCGAGAGACCCAGTACTTC
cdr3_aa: CASSQAPRETQYF

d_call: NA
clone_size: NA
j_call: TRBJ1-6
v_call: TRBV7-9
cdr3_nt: TGTGCCAGCAGCGTCGAAAATTCACCCCTCCACTTT
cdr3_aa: CASSVENSPLHF

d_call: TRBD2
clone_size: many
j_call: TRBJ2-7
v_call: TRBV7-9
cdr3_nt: TGTGCCAGCACCCGATGGTCAGGAGCGGGAGACGAGCAGTACTTC
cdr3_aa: CASTRWSGAGDEQYF

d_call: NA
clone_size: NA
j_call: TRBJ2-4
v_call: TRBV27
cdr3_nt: TGTGCCAGCAGTATTGTCGATACCAAAAACATTCAGTACTTC
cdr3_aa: CASSIVDTKNIQYF

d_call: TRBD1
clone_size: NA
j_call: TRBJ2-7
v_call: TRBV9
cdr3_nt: TGTGCCAGCAGCGTAGCGGCAGGGGGCTCCTACGAGCAGTACTTC
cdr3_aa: CASSVAAGGSYEQYF

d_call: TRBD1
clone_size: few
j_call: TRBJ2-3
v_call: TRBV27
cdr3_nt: TGTGCCAGCCAGGATTTGGGGACAGGGTGGGAAGATACGCAGTATTTT
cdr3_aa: CASQDLGTGWEDTQYF

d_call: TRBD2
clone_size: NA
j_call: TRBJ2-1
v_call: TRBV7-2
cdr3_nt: TGTGCCAGCAGCTCCGGACTAGCGGGAGCCAATGAGCAGTTCTTC
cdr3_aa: CASSSGLAGANEQFF

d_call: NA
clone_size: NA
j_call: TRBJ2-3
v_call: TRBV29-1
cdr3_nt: TGCAGCGTTGAGGTAGCAGATACGCAGTATTTT
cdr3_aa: CSVEVADTQYF

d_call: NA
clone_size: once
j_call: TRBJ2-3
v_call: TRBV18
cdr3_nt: TGTGCCAGCTCAGTCGTCAGCGCCCGCACAGATACGCAGTATTTT
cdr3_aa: CASSVVSARTDTQYF

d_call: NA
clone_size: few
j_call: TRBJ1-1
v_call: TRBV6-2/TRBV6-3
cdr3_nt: TGTGCCAGCAGTTATTCCGGGACGGGGGGCCAGGGCACTGAAGCTTTCTTT
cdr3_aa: CASSYSGTGGQGTEAFF

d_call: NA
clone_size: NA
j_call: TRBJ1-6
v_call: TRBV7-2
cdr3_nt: TGTGCCAGCAGCTTAGTTATTCGGGGGGCCGTGCCGAGGGATTCACCCCTCCACTTT
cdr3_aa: CASSLVIRGAVPRDSPLHF

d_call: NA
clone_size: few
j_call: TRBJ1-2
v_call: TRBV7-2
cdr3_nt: TGTGCCAGCAGCCAGGGGCCACTCGCGGGCTACACCTTC
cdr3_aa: CASSQGPLAGYTF

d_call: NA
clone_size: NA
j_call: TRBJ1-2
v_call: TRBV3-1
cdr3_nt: TGTGCCAGCAGCGTTCGCCTTAACTATGGCTACACCTTC
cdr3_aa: CASSVRLNYGYTF

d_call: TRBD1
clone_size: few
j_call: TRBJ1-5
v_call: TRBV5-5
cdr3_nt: TGTGCCAGCAGCCGGACAGGGGGATATCAGCCCCAGCATTTT
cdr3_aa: CASSRTGGYQPQHF

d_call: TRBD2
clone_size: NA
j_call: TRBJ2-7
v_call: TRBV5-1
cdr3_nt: TGCGCCAGCAGCCCTGGGACTAGCGGGAGCTCCTACAATGAGCAGTACTTC
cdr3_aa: CASSPGTSGSSYNEQYF

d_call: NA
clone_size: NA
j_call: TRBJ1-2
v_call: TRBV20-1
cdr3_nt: TGCAGTGCAGGCCTTACAGGGACTTCCTATGGCTACACCTTC
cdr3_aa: CSAGLTGTSYGYTF

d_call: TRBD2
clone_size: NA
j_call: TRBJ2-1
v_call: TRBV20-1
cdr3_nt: TGCAGTGCCCCACTAGCGGGACAGTGGCATGAGCAGTTCTTC
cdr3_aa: CSAPLAGQWHEQFF

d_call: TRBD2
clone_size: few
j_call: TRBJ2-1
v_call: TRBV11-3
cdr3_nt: TGTGCCAGCAGCTTAGGGGGACTAGTCACTGAGCAGTTCTTC
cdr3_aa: CASSLGGLVTEQFF

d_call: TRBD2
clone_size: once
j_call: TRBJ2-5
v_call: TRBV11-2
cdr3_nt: TGTGCCAGCAGCTTAGAGGGTAGCGGGGGGGTTGAGCAGTACTTC
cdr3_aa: CASSLEGSGGVEQYF

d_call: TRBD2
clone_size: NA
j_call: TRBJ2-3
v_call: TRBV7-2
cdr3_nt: TGTGCCAGCAGAGTTCGAGCGGGGGGTGTGGATACGCAGTATTTT
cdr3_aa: CASRVRAGGVDTQYF

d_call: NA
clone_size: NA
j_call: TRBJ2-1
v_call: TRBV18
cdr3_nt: TGTGCCAGCTCATCTGACTCAGGGCGCGATGAGCAGTTCTTC
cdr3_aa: CASSSDSGRDEQFF

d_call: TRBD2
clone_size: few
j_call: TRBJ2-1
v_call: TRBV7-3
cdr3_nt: TGTGCCAGCAGCTGGAGCGGGGGGACCTACAATGAGCAGTTCTTC
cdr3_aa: CASSWSGGTYNEQFF

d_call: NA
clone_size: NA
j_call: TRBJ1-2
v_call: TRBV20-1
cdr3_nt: TGCAGTGCTAAGGCAGGCGTTAACTATGGCTACACCTTC
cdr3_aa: CSAKAGVNYGYTF

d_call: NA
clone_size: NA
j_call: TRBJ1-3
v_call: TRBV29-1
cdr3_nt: TGCAGCGTTGGACAAGAACCCTCTGGAAACACCATATATTTT
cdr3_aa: CSVGQEPSGNTIYF

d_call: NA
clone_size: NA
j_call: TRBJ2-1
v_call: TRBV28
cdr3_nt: TGTGCCAGCAGTTTTCTCCGGGAGGAGCAGTTCTTC
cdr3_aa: CASSFLREEQFF

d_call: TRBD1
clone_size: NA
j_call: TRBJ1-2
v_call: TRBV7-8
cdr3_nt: TGTGCCAGCAGCCGGCAACAGGGGTCATATGGCTACACCTTC
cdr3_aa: CASSRQQGSYGYTF

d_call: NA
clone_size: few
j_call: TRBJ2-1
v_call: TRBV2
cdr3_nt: TGTGCCACGCGGGGGCCCTTAAGCTCCTACAATGAGCAGTTCTTC
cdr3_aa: CATRGPLSSYNEQFF

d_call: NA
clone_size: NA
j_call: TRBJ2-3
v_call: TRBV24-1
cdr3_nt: TGTGCCACCAGTGAGGGGGCCACAGATACGCAGTATTTT
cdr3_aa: CATSEGATDTQYF

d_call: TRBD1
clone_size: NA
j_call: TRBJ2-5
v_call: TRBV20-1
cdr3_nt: TGCAGTGCAACCGAACAGGGGGTAGGGGAGACCCAGTACTTC
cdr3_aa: CSATEQGVGETQYF

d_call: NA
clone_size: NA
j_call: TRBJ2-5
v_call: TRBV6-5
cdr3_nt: TGTGCCAGCAGTTACTCCGGGCGGGAACCCCAAGAGACCCAGTACTTC
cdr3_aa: CASSYSGREPQETQYF

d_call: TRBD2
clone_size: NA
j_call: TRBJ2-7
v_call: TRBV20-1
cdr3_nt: TGCAGTGCTAGCGTCCGTCTAGCGGGAGGTTACGAGCAGTACTTC
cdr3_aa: CSASVRLAGGYEQYF

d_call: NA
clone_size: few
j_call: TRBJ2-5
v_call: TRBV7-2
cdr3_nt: TGTGCCAGCAGCTTAGGTGGTAGAAAAGAGACCCAGTACTTC
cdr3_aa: CASSLGGRKETQYF

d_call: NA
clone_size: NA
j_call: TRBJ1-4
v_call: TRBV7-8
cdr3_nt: TGTGCCAGCAGCTTATACGCGAGAGGGACTAATGAAAAACTGTTTTTT
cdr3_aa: CASSLYARGTNEKLFF

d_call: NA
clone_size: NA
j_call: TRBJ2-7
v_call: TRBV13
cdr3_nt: TGTGCCAGCAGCGCAGAAGGCAGGGTGAGTGAGCAGTACTTC
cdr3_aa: CASSAEGRVSEQYF

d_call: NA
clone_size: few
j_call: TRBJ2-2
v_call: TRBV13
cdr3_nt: TGTGCCAGCAGCTTTACAGGGTACACCGGGGAGCTGTTTTTT
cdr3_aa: CASSFTGYTGELFF